Listed below are T cell receptor beta chains from one sample, sequenced in a study of cytomegalovirus exposure and HLA in healthy donors. The assay was immunoSEQ multiplex PCR, and TCRdb's table has in-frame clones only and misses some. The sample carries about 130,000 clones, 89% recorded once. The sample taken for sequencing was PBMCs. All receptors come from a woman between 18 and 29 years old in good health and CMV-seronegative. CDR3s include the opening cysteine and the closing phenylalanine or tryptophan. The D gene is left open where the match is weak. Expanded clones are given a class, and other clones once, few, many or no size at all.

D gene	clone size	V gene	J gene	CDR3 DNA	CDR3 protein
TRBD1	.	TRBV5-1	TRBJ1-2	TGCGCCAGCAGCTGGGACAGGGGGTCGGCTAACTATGGCTACACCTTC	CASSWDRGSANYGYTF
TRBD1	.	TRBV7-9	TRBJ1-5	TGTGCCAGCAGCTTAAGGGGACAGGGGAAACATTTT	CASSLRGQGKHF
.	.	TRBV15	TRBJ1-2	TGTGCCACCAGCAGTGACGGAAAAGGACGGGCGGGGGATAACGGACGGATCACCTATGGCTACACCTTC	CATSSDGKGRAGDNGRITYGYTF
TRBD1	.	TRBV7-2	TRBJ2-7	TGTGCCAGCACCCCAAGCTGGACAGGGTCCTACGAGCAGTACTTC	CASTPSWTGSYEQYF
.	.	TRBV11-3	TRBJ2-2	TGTGCCAGCAGCTCCCATTTTAATACAGGGTCCGGGGAGCTGTTTTTT	CASSSHFNTGSGELFF
.	once	TRBV27	TRBJ1-2	TGTGCCAGCAGTTTTGGGCCCGACTATGGCTACACCTTC	CASSFGPDYGYTF
.	.	TRBV5-1	TRBJ2-2	TGCGCCAGCAGACTGGAGGGTGCGGGGCTAAGGGGTGCCGGGGAGCTGTTTTTT	CASRLEGAGLRGAGELFF
.	.	TRBV6-1	TRBJ2-7	TGTGCCAGCACTTTCGGGGGGCCTGGGTACGAGCAGTACTTC	CASTFGGPGYEQYF
TRBD1	.	TRBV5-1	TRBJ1-2	TGCGCCAGCAGCGGTGGGACAGGCCTCAACTATGGCTACACCTTC	CASSGGTGLNYGYTF
TRBD1	.	TRBV6-6	TRBJ1-2	TGTGCCAGCAGGAGTGAACAGGGGATTAGGGGCTACACCTTC	CASRSEQGIRGYTF
TRBD1	.	TRBV27	TRBJ2-7	TGTGCCAGCAGACCGGGACAGGGAACCTACGAGCAGTACTTC	CASRPGQGTYEQYF
TRBD1	.	TRBV4-1	TRBJ1-5	TGCGCCAGCAGCCCGGACAGGAACAATCAGCCCCAGCATTTT	CASSPDRNNQPQHF
.	.	TRBV2	TRBJ1-3	TGTGCCAGCATTGGGAGTTCTGGAAACACCATATATTTT	CASIGSSGNTIYF
.	.	TRBV4-1	TRBJ2-3	TGCGCCAGCAGCCAAGTAGGCGACACCCCCACGCAGTATTTT	CASSQVGDTPTQYF
TRBD1	.	TRBV5-8	TRBJ1-6	TGTGCCAGCAGCGGGGACAGGGTAGCGTCCTATAATTCACCCCTCCACTTT	CASSGDRVASYNSPLHF
TRBD1	.	TRBV6-5	TRBJ1-6	TGTGCCAGCAGTTACTTATGGACAGGGCGAAATTCACCCCTCCACTTT	CASSYLWTGRNSPLHF
TRBD1	.	TRBV4-1	TRBJ1-2	TGCGCCAGCAGCCAAGACGCCGCGACAGGGAATGGCTACACCTTC	CASSQDAATGNGYTF
TRBD2	few	TRBV7-2	TRBJ2-5	TGTGCCAGCAGCCCCGGACTAGCGGGGAGGGAGACCCAGTACTTC	CASSPGLAGRETQYF
TRBD1	.	TRBV10-3	TRBJ1-1	TGTGCCATCAGTGCGACAGGGGAGGAAGCTTTCTTT	CAISATGEEAFF
TRBD1	.	TRBV7-9	TRBJ1-1	TGTGCCAGCAGCCCTCGACAGGGGCGGATGAACACTGAAGCTTTCTTT	CASSPRQGRMNTEAFF
TRBD1	.	TRBV5-4	TRBJ1-6	TGTGCCAGCAGCTTGACGGCAGGGGGGAATTCACCCCTCCACTTT	CASSLTAGGNSPLHF
.	.	TRBV2	TRBJ1-5	TGTGCCAGCAGTGAAGCTATAGGAGTGCAGCCCCAGCATTTT	CASSEAIGVQPQHF
.	.	TRBV5-6	TRBJ1-2	TGTGCCAGCAGCCCAAACCCGGAGTCGGGCTACACCTTC	CASSPNPESGYTF
.	.	TRBV5-1	TRBJ1-6	TGCGCCAGCAGCTTGGGTGCGACAGTTTCTGCTAATTCACCCCTCCACTTT	CASSLGATVSANSPLHF
.	few	TRBV9	TRBJ2-7	TGTGCCAGCAGCACTACCACCGGGAAGCAGTACTTC	CASSTTTGKQYF
.	.	TRBV9	TRBJ2-7	TGTGCCAGCAGCGTAGGGACACTGAACTACGAGCAGTACTTC	CASSVGTLNYEQYF
TRBD1	.	TRBV6-1	TRBJ1-2	TGTGCCAGCAGTGAATGGGGACAGGGTAACTATGGCTACACCTTC	CASSEWGQGNYGYTF
.	.	TRBV6-5	TRBJ2-7	TGTGCCAGCAGTTACTCGAGGCAGCCCTACGAGCAGTACTTC	CASSYSRQPYEQYF
TRBD1	.	TRBV15	TRBJ2-7	TGTGCCACCAGCTCTCCGGGACAGGGTTCTTCCTACGAGCAGTACTTC	CATSSPGQGSSYEQYF
.	.	TRBV5-1	TRBJ2-2	TGCGCCAGCAGCTTGGGGTTGACGGGACACAGCACCGGGGAGCTGTTTTTT	CASSLGLTGHSTGELFF
.	.	TRBV10-3	TRBJ1-2	TGTGCCATCAGTCGGAACACAGGGACCGGTGGGGACTATGGCTACACCTTC	CAISRNTGTGGDYGYTF
TRBD2	once	TRBV7-9	TRBJ2-3	TGTGCCAGCAGCCCAGCGGGGGGGAGCACAGATACGCAGTATTTT	CASSPAGGSTDTQYF
.	.	TRBV6-5	TRBJ2-2	TGTGCCAGCAGTCCCCGGGACTCGAACACCGGGGAGCTGTTTTTT	CASSPRDSNTGELFF
.	.	TRBV15	TRBJ2-1	TGTGCCACCAGCCGCGACAGGTGGGGGTTCTTC	CATSRDRWGFF
.	.	TRBV9	TRBJ2-3	TGTGCCAGCAGCGCCGGGGAACCTGGTACGCAGTATTTT	CASSAGEPGTQYF
.	.	TRBV9	TRBJ1-6	TGTGCCAGCAGCGCGTCAGGGGACCCATATAATTCACCCCTCCACTTT	CASSASGDPYNSPLHF
TRBD1	.	TRBV23-1	TRBJ1-2	TGCGCCAGCAGGTTGGACAGGCTTTTCTATGGCTACACCTTC	CASRLDRLFYGYTF
.	.	TRBV18	TRBJ2-7	TGTGCCAGCTCACCACCATCCCCGGCGGTCGCCTACGAGCAGTACTTC	CASSPPSPAVAYEQYF
.	.	TRBV7-9	TRBJ1-3	TGTGCCAGCAGCCCAAGGGGGGGAACTGGAAACACCATATATTTT	CASSPRGGTGNTIYF
TRBD2	.	TRBV6-1	TRBJ2-1	TGTGCCAGCAGTGACAGTACTAGCGGGGCCGATGATGAGCAGTTCTTC	CASSDSTSGADDEQFF
.	.	TRBV13	TRBJ1-1	TGTGCCAGCAGCTCCCAGATACAGGGTCACATGAACACTGAAGCTTTCTTT	CASSSQIQGHMNTEAFF
TRBD1	.	TRBV7-2	TRBJ1-3	TGTGCCAGCAGCTGGGTGTCCGGGACAGAAGGAAACACCATATATTTT	CASSWVSGTEGNTIYF
.	.	TRBV6-6	TRBJ1-5	TGTGCCAGCAGCGGTGACAGGAACAATCAGCCCCAGCATTTT	CASSGDRNNQPQHF
.	.	TRBV19	TRBJ1-1	TGTACCAGTAGTAAGGGACAAACCTATGAAGCTTTCTTT	CTSSKGQTYEAFF
.	.	TRBV7-7	TRBJ2-5	TGTGCCAGCAGCGTGCTGGGGGCGGGTCAAGAGACCCAGTACTTC	CASSVLGAGQETQYF
.	.	TRBV7-9	TRBJ1-2	TGTGCCAGCAGCCCTACCAGGGTTTATGGCTACACCTTC	CASSPTRVYGYTF
.	.	TRBV23-1	TRBJ2-7	TGCGCCAGCAGTCCTAAACGGGGGAGCTCCTACGAGCAGTACTTC	CASSPKRGSSYEQYF
.	.	TRBV10-3	TRBJ1-2	TGTGCCATCAGCGACACCACGCGTGGGGGCGCCTATGGCTACACCTTC	CAISDTTRGGAYGYTF
.	.	TRBV9	TRBJ1-4	TGTGCCAGCAGCGTAGCTGCCGGTATTGCTAATGAAAAACTGTTTTTT	CASSVAAGIANEKLFF
.	.	TRBV11-2	TRBJ1-4	TGTGCCAGCAGCTCAACACGATGGGGGGGCGGTGAAAAACTGTTTTTT	CASSSTRWGGGEKLFF